This is a list of T cell receptor beta chains from one sample in a study of T cell repertoires in cytomegalovirus infection. TCRdb itself ran the reads through MiXCR, one entry per CDR3 protein. The table records over 40,000 distinct CDR3 sequences, approximately 20% of them present only once. No antigen is known for these receptors. The sequencing here drew on CD8+ T cells from cultured PBMCs, taken from culture after CMV antigen stimulation. These receptors all stem from a human donor in good health (CMV status not recorded). Some clones in this sample may be carry-over from other donors' samples. Each CDR3 is given with its conserved first and last residue. A D gene is named only where the DNA matches it firmly. The size of a clone is reported for some rows only, either as once, few or many, or as a class for expanded clones.

abundance: NA; v_gene: TRBV7-9; j_gene: TRBJ2-1; len: 12; d_gene: NA; CDR3aa: CASSFPNQEQFF; CDR3nt: TGTGCCAGCAGCTTCCCGAATCAAGAGCAGTTCTTC
abundance: few; v_gene: TRBV5-4; j_gene: TRBJ2-2; len: 12; d_gene: NA; CDR3aa: CASSLEAGELFF; CDR3nt: TGTGCCAGCAGCTTGGAAGCCGGGGAGCTGTTTTTT
abundance: few; v_gene: TRBV11-2; j_gene: TRBJ2-1; len: 15; d_gene: NA; CDR3aa: CASSSMGRDGNEQFF; CDR3nt: TGTGCCAGCAGTTCGATGGGCAGGGACGGCAATGAGCAGTTCTTC
abundance: few; v_gene: TRBV12-3/TRBV12-4; j_gene: TRBJ1-4; len: 14; d_gene: NA; CDR3aa: CASSFSQGSEKLFF; CDR3nt: TGTGCCAGCAGTTTCTCCCAGGGCAGTGAAAAACTGTTTTTT
abundance: few; v_gene: TRBV19; j_gene: TRBJ2-1; len: 15; d_gene: NA; CDR3aa: CASSMGDRGDNEQFF; CDR3nt: TGTGCCAGTAGTATGGGGGACCGAGGTGACAATGAGCAGTTCTTC
abundance: many; v_gene: TRBV30; j_gene: TRBJ1-6; len: 15; d_gene: NA; CDR3aa: CAWSYDGFTGSPLHF; CDR3nt: TGTGCCTGGAGTTACGACGGGTTTACGGGGTCACCCCTCCACTTT
abundance: many; v_gene: TRBV7-3; j_gene: TRBJ2-1; len: 15; d_gene: NA; CDR3aa: CASSLIGSSYNEQFF; CDR3nt: TGTGCCAGCAGCTTAATAGGTAGCTCCTACAATGAGCAGTTCTTC
abundance: many; v_gene: TRBV27; j_gene: TRBJ2-1; len: 17; d_gene: TRBD1; CDR3aa: CASSWETGTGSYNEQFF; CDR3nt: TGTGCCAGCAGTTGGGAAACCGGGACAGGGAGTTACAATGAGCAGTTCTTC
abundance: NA; v_gene: TRBV6-2/TRBV6-3; j_gene: TRBJ2-7; len: 16; d_gene: TRBD1; CDR3aa: CASSHYVQGSSYEQYF; CDR3nt: TGTGCCAGCAGCCATTACGTACAGGGGAGCTCCTACGAGCAGTACTTC
abundance: many; v_gene: TRBV5-1; j_gene: TRBJ1-2; len: 19; d_gene: TRBD1; CDR3aa: CASSSPESTGTGSGYGYTF; CDR3nt: TGCGCCAGCAGCTCCCCTGAATCAACCGGGACAGGGAGTGGGTATGGCTACACCTTC
abundance: many; v_gene: TRBV7-9; j_gene: TRBJ2-7; len: 12; d_gene: NA; CDR3aa: CASSTTTYEQYF; CDR3nt: TGTGCCAGCAGTACCACGACCTACGAGCAGTACTTC
abundance: NA; v_gene: TRBV4-1; j_gene: TRBJ2-1; len: 15; d_gene: TRBD2; CDR3aa: CASSQGLAGGVEQFF; CDR3nt: TGCGCCAGCAGCCAAGGACTAGCGGGAGGGGTTGAGCAGTTCTTC
abundance: NA; v_gene: TRBV28; j_gene: TRBJ1-5; len: 16; d_gene: TRBD1; CDR3aa: CASSPQTGIGNQPQHF; CDR3nt: TGTGCCAGCAGTCCTCAGACAGGGATTGGCAATCAGCCCCAGCATTTT
abundance: NA; v_gene: TRBV25-1; j_gene: TRBJ1-2; len: 13; d_gene: TRBD1; CDR3aa: CASTGQGSYGYTF; CDR3nt: TGTGCCAGCACGGGACAGGGCAGCTATGGCTACACCTTC
abundance: few; v_gene: TRBV6-5; j_gene: TRBJ2-7; len: 14; d_gene: NA; CDR3aa: CASSYNAGPYEQYF; CDR3nt: TGTGCCAGCAGTTACAACGCCGGACCCTACGAGCAGTACTTC
abundance: once; v_gene: TRBV20-1; j_gene: TRBJ2-6; len: 14; d_gene: NA; CDR3aa: CSARQGTGANVLTF; CDR3nt: TGCAGTGCTAGACAGGGGACTGGGGCCAACGTCCTGACTTTC
abundance: many; v_gene: TRBV29-1; j_gene: TRBJ2-1; len: 16; d_gene: TRBD2; CDR3aa: CSARSGGGRGYNEQFF; CDR3nt: TGCAGCGCCCGTAGTGGCGGGGGTCGGGGCTACAATGAGCAGTTCTTC
abundance: few; v_gene: TRBV7-6; j_gene: TRBJ2-7; len: 16; d_gene: TRBD1; CDR3aa: CASSTGAGTGGYEQYF; CDR3nt: TGTGCCAGCAGTACTGGGGCCGGGACAGGGGGCTACGAGCAGTACTTC
abundance: few; v_gene: TRBV14; j_gene: TRBJ2-7; len: 14; d_gene: TRBD2; CDR3aa: CASSPGLVPYEQYF; CDR3nt: TGTGCCAGCAGCCCGGGACTAGTCCCTTACGAGCAGTACTTC
abundance: few; v_gene: TRBV6-5; j_gene: TRBJ2-1; len: 15; d_gene: TRBD2; CDR3aa: CASSSGLAGGPEQFF; CDR3nt: TGTGCCAGCAGCTCCGGACTAGCGGGAGGGCCTGAGCAGTTCTTC
abundance: few; v_gene: TRBV12-3/TRBV12-4; j_gene: TRBJ1-4; len: 13; d_gene: NA; CDR3aa: CASSSLGSEKLFF; CDR3nt: TGTGCCAGCAGTTCCTTAGGGAGTGAAAAACTGTTTTTT
abundance: NA; v_gene: TRBV4-3; j_gene: TRBJ2-3; len: 15; d_gene: TRBD2; CDR3aa: CASSQGSGGTDTQYF; CDR3nt: TGCGCCAGCAGCCAAGGCAGCGGGGGCACAGATACGCAGTATTTT
abundance: many; v_gene: TRBV28; j_gene: TRBJ2-5; len: 13; d_gene: NA; CDR3aa: CASSFGLRRAQYF; CDR3nt: TGTGCCAGCAGTTTTGGGCTTCGGCGGGCCCAGTACTTC
abundance: NA; v_gene: TRBV18; j_gene: TRBJ2-5; len: 14; d_gene: NA; CDR3aa: CASSPRHTEETQYF; CDR3nt: TGTGCCAGCTCACCACGACATACGGAAGAGACCCAGTACTTC
abundance: NA; v_gene: TRBV27; j_gene: TRBJ2-3; len: 12; d_gene: NA; CDR3aa: CASSSGPNTQYF; CDR3nt: TGTGCCAGCAGTTCCGGACCCAACACGCAGTATTTT
abundance: NA; v_gene: TRBV4-3; j_gene: TRBJ2-7; len: 16; d_gene: NA; CDR3aa: CASSQGPHTPSYEQYF; CDR3nt: TGCGCCAGCAGCCAAGGGCCCCATACCCCCTCCTACGAGCAGTACTTC
abundance: NA; v_gene: TRBV20-1; j_gene: TRBJ2-1; len: 14; d_gene: NA; CDR3aa: CSARDGRARGEQFF; CDR3nt: TGCAGTGCTAGAGACGGGAGGGCCAGGGGGGAGCAGTTCTTC
abundance: many; v_gene: TRBV28; j_gene: TRBJ1-6; len: 15; d_gene: NA; CDR3aa: CASSLERGPDSPLHF; CDR3nt: TGTGCCAGCAGTTTAGAAAGGGGTCCGGATTCACCCCTCCACTTT
abundance: many; v_gene: TRBV30; j_gene: TRBJ1-4; len: 15; d_gene: NA; CDR3aa: CAWSVGMGPNEKLFF; CDR3nt: TGTGCCTGGAGTGTAGGGATGGGGCCTAATGAAAAACTGTTTTTT
abundance: NA; v_gene: TRBV7-9; j_gene: TRBJ2-1; len: 13; d_gene: NA; CDR3aa: CASSQQRENEQFF; CDR3nt: TGTGCCAGCAGCCAACAACGGGAAAATGAGCAGTTCTTC
abundance: few; v_gene: TRBV4-3; j_gene: TRBJ1-5; len: 17; d_gene: TRBD1; CDR3aa: CASSQDLRQGVNQPQHF; CDR3nt: TGCGCCAGCAGCCAAGATTTAAGACAGGGAGTGAATCAGCCCCAGCATTTT
abundance: many; v_gene: TRBV12-3/TRBV12-4; j_gene: TRBJ1-2; len: 13; d_gene: TRBD1; CDR3aa: CASSPGQGPGYTF; CDR3nt: TGTGCCAGCAGCCCCGGACAGGGGCCCGGCTACACCTTC
abundance: many; v_gene: TRBV15; j_gene: TRBJ2-3; len: 17; d_gene: NA; CDR3aa: CATSRDYFSGSTDTQYF; CDR3nt: TGTGCCACCAGCAGAGATTATTTTTCGGGGAGCACAGATACGCAGTATTTT
abundance: few; v_gene: TRBV30; j_gene: TRBJ2-5; len: 15; d_gene: NA; CDR3aa: CAWSGLGGGQETQYF; CDR3nt: TGTGCCTGGAGTGGACTAGGGGGCGGGCAAGAGACCCAGTACTTC
abundance: NA; v_gene: TRBV29-1; j_gene: TRBJ2-1; len: 14; d_gene: NA; CDR3aa: CSVEAEGSEGEQFF; CDR3nt: TGCAGCGTTGAAGCGGAGGGGTCGGAGGGGGAGCAGTTCTTC
abundance: NA; v_gene: TRBV5-6; j_gene: TRBJ1-2; len: 13; d_gene: NA; CDR3aa: CASSLSPAGGYTF; CDR3nt: TGTGCCAGCAGCTTGTCCCCTGCGGGTGGCTACACCTTC
abundance: many; v_gene: TRBV5-6; j_gene: TRBJ1-5; len: 18; d_gene: TRBD1; CDR3aa: CASSSQGQGRHSNQPQHF; CDR3nt: TGTGCCAGCAGCTCGCAGGGACAGGGGAGGCATAGCAATCAGCCCCAGCATTTT
abundance: many; v_gene: TRBV28; j_gene: TRBJ2-3; len: 16; d_gene: NA; CDR3aa: CASSPETRGKTDTQYF; CDR3nt: TGTGCCAGCAGTCCCGAAACGAGGGGGAAAACAGATACGCAGTATTTT
abundance: many; v_gene: TRBV7-8; j_gene: TRBJ1-1; len: 11; d_gene: NA; CDR3aa: CASSTNTEAFF; CDR3nt: TGTGCCAGCAGCACGAACACTGAAGCTTTCTTT
abundance: few; v_gene: TRBV6-6; j_gene: TRBJ1-1; len: 16; d_gene: TRBD1; CDR3aa: CASREGRGRGNTEAFF; CDR3nt: TGTGCCAGCCGGGAGGGCAGGGGGCGTGGGAACACTGAAGCTTTCTTT
abundance: many; v_gene: TRBV7-8; j_gene: TRBJ1-2; len: 12; d_gene: NA; CDR3aa: CASSSDMWGYTF; CDR3nt: TGTGCCAGCAGCTCGGACATGTGGGGCTACACCTTC
abundance: few; v_gene: TRBV7-8; j_gene: TRBJ1-6; len: 16; d_gene: NA; CDR3aa: CASSVGPPRNNSPLHF; CDR3nt: TGTGCCAGCAGCGTAGGGCCTCCAAGAAATAATTCACCCCTCCACTTT
abundance: many; v_gene: TRBV6-2/TRBV6-3; j_gene: TRBJ2-7; len: 13; d_gene: NA; CDR3aa: CASSSTDSYEQYF; CDR3nt: TGTGCCAGCAGTTCTACGGACTCCTACGAGCAGTACTTC
abundance: NA; v_gene: TRBV10-2; j_gene: TRBJ1-5; len: 13; d_gene: NA; CDR3aa: CASSPGDGQPQHF; CDR3nt: TGCGCCAGCAGTCCAGGGGACGGTCAGCCCCAGCATTTT
abundance: NA; v_gene: TRBV15; j_gene: TRBJ1-6; len: 14; d_gene: NA; CDR3aa: CATSRLAEGSPLHF; CDR3nt: TGTGCCACCAGCAGGCTCGCTGAGGGGTCACCCCTCCACTTT
abundance: many; v_gene: TRBV24-1; j_gene: TRBJ2-5; len: 17; d_gene: NA; CDR3aa: CATSDVPGTTDEETQYF; CDR3nt: TGTGCCACCAGTGATGTACCGGGAACCACCGATGAGGAGACCCAGTACTTC
abundance: NA; v_gene: TRBV6-6; j_gene: TRBJ2-7; len: 18; d_gene: TRBD2; CDR3aa: CASSYSGTSGGTTYEQYF; CDR3nt: TGTGCCAGCAGTTATTCCGGGACTAGCGGGGGTACAACCTACGAGCAGTACTTC
abundance: many; v_gene: TRBV28; j_gene: TRBJ2-1; len: 19; d_gene: TRBD2; CDR3aa: CASSPNHSGLAGSRNEQFF; CDR3nt: TGTGCCAGCAGTCCTAACCACTCCGGACTAGCGGGGTCCCGCAATGAGCAGTTCTTC
abundance: NA; v_gene: TRBV14; j_gene: TRBJ2-5; len: 11; d_gene: NA; CDR3aa: CASSQVETQYF; CDR3nt: TGTGCCAGCAGCCAAGTTGAGACCCAGTACTTC
abundance: NA; v_gene: TRBV30; j_gene: TRBJ1-1; len: 11; d_gene: NA; CDR3aa: CAWSVGQAPDF; CDR3nt: TGTGCCTGGAGTGTAGGGCAGGCTCCTGACTTT